This TCR beta chain was found in a study of T cell responses to AZD1222 COVID-19 vaccine. Looked up from germline, CDR1 is LNHDA and CDR2 is SQIVND (reference sequence). The CDR3 runs to 15 residues. V trimming: 1 base; J trimming: 5 bases; junction bases outside the gene matches: 2. The assay was immunoSEQ multiplex PCR, and TCRdb's table has in-frame clones only and misses some. This table holds 130,000 to 150,000 clones, roughly 90% found once. This chain joins TRBV19 and TRBJ1-6, with 7 bases matching TRBD1. The TCR originated in an adult in good health. This material consisted of peripheral blood, taken on day 0 of AZD1222 vaccination. The CDR3 loop reads CASSIVGTDNSPLHF. Here the CDR3 DNA reads TGTGCCAGTAGTATAGTTGGGACAGATAATTCACCCCTCCACTTT.